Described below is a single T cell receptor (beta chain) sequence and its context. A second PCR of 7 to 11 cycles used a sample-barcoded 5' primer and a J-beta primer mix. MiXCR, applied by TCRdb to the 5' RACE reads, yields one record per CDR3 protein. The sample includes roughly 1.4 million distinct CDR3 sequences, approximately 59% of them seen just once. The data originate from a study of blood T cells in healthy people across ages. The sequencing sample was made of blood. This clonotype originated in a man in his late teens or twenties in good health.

The CDR3 region has the DNA TGTGCCAGCAGTTTAATCAGAGAGGGGCAGGACAATGAGCAGTTCTTC. Amino acid sequence: CASSLIREGQDNEQFF. The J gene is TRBJ2-1, the V gene TRBV28, with D perhaps TRBD1 or TRBD2 (5 bases each). This CDR3 is built from 16 residues. Per the germline V gene, CDR1 is MDHEN and CDR2 is SYDVKM. The V end was cut by 2 bases, the J end by 5 bases, with 16 bases between.